Below, one T cell receptor beta chain is given with its context. What it binds is unknown. This entry belongs to a study of post-analysis software for immune sequencing data. Unique molecular identifiers tagged the TCR beta cDNA libraries. One entry per CDR3 protein, called by TCRdb with MiXCR from the PCR reads. Of about half a million distinct CDR3 sequences in the sample, less than 40% are singletons; the top ten hold 5% to 6%. The study's findings and limits: Multiple sclerosis was associated with a significant reduction in normalized Chao1 diversity relative to controls. Five or six TRBV segments were more frequent in patients than controls; TRBV5-6, TRBV5-1 and TRBV20-1 belonged to this group.

Germline V gene data show CDR1 as MGHRA and CDR2 as YSYEKL. The length of the CDR3 is 14 residues. V was clipped by 1 base and J by 7 bases, with 10 bases between them. The TCR was taken from a girl under 18 with multiple sclerosis. Material for sequencing was blood. This rearrangement joins TRBV4-1 to TRBJ1-4, with a weak D call TRBD1 (6 bases). The CDR3 region has the DNA TGCGCCAGCAGCCAAGCACAGGGAGCTGAAAAACTGTTTTTT. Amino acids: CASSQAQGAEKLFF.